One and the same sample provided the 18 T cell receptor beta chains below, sequenced in a study of molecular identifiers for immune sequencing clone quantification. TCRdb called the PCR reads again in MiXCR, with one record for every CDR3 protein. The repertoire consists of around 470,000 distinct CDR3 sequences, with about 22% occurring once and the leading ten covering 0.65% to 0.95%. The specimen sequenced was naive CD8+ T cells from blood, with Jurkat cell RNA spiked in. This sample's subset: FACS-sorted CD8+CD4-CCR7+CD45RA+ naive T cells. Receptors were obtained from a human donor in good health. Some libraries in this study had Jurkat cell RNA spiked in.

This clonotype occurred a few times. This sequence joins TRBV7-9 and TRBJ2-5; 12 nucleotides align to TRBD1. From germline, CDR1 is SEHNR and CDR2 FQNEAQ (reference sequence). CDR3 length: 16 amino acids. The J segment lost 4 bases and the V segment lost 5 bases, leaving 8 bases of the junction unmatched. CDR3 loop: CASSAGTGGLRETQYF. The CDR3 region has the DNA TGTGCCAGCAGCGCCGGGACAGGGGGCCTTCGAGAGACCCAGTACTTC. The full variable domain, with the rest looked up from reference TRBV7-9 and TRBJ2-5, is DTGVSQNPRHKITKRGQNVTFRCDPISEHNRLYWYRQTLGQGPEFLTYFQNEAQLEKSRLLSDRFSAERPKGSFSTLEIQRTEQGDSAMYLCASSAGTGGLRETQYFGPGTRLLVL.

This clonotype was detected many times. V gene TRBV4-3 combines with J gene TRBJ2-1; TRBD2 agrees at 9 bases. CDR3 length: 18 amino acids. Germline V gene lookup returns CDR1 LGHNA and CDR2 YSLEER. Losses at the gene ends were 0 bases for V and 2 bases for J; bases not matched to a gene: 8. The DNA of the CDR3 is TGCGCCAGCAGCCAAGATCGTGCAGCGGGGGGACCCTACAATGAGCAGTTCTTC. Protein product: CASSQDRAAGGPYNEQFF.

This clonotype was seen many times. V and J are TRBV12-5 and TRBJ1-1; no reliable D call. Germline assignment: CDR1 LGHNT and CDR2 FRNRAP. The CDR3 extends over 14 amino acids. With 0 bases removed from V and 11 bases from J, the gap between germline ends came to 16 bases. CDR3 protein: CASGLVPRPGEAFF. CDR3 in DNA: TGTGCTAGTGGTTTGGTACCCCGGCCTGGGGAGGCTTTCTTT.

This clonotype was recorded many times. The chain joins TRBV30 to TRBJ2-1; D might be TRBD2 (5 bases). V lost 0 bases to trimming and J lost 7 bases, with 10 bases between them. The CDR3 length is 13 residues. CDR1 is GTSNPN and CDR2 is SVGIG in the germline V gene (reference sequence). CDR3 coding DNA: TGTGCCTGGAGTGTAGGGCCGGGGAATGAGCAGTTCTTC. Translation: CAWSVGPGNEQFF.

This clonotype was recorded a few times. The chain joins TRBV23-1 to TRBJ2-7; 8 bases are shared with TRBD1. TRBV23-1 is an ORF; its function is uncertain. The CDR3 covers 16 residues. V shed 2 bases, J shed 3 bases, and the junction held 9 bases outside the gene matches. CDR3 bases: TGCGCCAGCAGTCAAGCCCGGGACAGGATTTTCTACGAGCAGTACTTC. This encodes CASSQARDRIFYEQYF.

At least ten counts were recorded for this clonotype. The chain has TRBV27 and TRBJ2-1; D ambiguous. This CDR3 spans 13 amino acids. V shed 5 bases and J shed 7 bases, with 12 bases lying between them. CDR1 and CDR2 (germline): MNHEY, SMNVEV (reference sequence). The CDR3 region is CASSLVPANEQFF. DNA for the CDR3: TGTGCCAGCAGTCTGGTCCCTGCGAATGAGCAGTTCTTC.

This clonotype was seen ten or more times. The gene calls are TRBV30 and TRBJ1-1; D is perhaps TRBD1 (6 bases). This CDR3 contains 13 residues. In germline, CDR1 is GTSNPN, CDR2 SVGIG (reference sequence). V lost 2 bases and J lost 5, with 12 bases in between. Written as DNA, the CDR3 is TGTGCCTGGAGTTCCGGGGGCGAAACTGAAGCTTTCTTT. As protein: CAWSSGGETEAFF.

This clonotype was seen many times. The chain has TRBV7-8 and TRBJ2-7; D is unclear. With 1 base removed from V and 2 bases from J, the gap between germline ends came to 9 bases. This CDR3 has 14 residues. Germline assignment: CDR1 SGHVS and CDR2 FQNEAQ. The CDR3 is CASSLVLVAYEQYF. The CDR3 DNA sequence: TGTGCCAGCAGCTTAGTGCTAGTTGCCTACGAGCAGTACTTC. The variable domain in full, with the rest retrieved from reference TRBV7-8 and TRBJ2-7, is GAGVSQSPRYKVAKRGQDVALRCDPISGHVSLFWYQQALGQGPEFLTYFQNEAQLDKSGLPSDRFFAERPEGSVSTLKIQRTQQEDSAVYLCASSLVLVAYEQYFGPGTRLTVT.

This clonotype was seen repeatedly, ten times or more. The chain combines TRBV4-1 with TRBJ1-4; D is possibly TRBD1 (5 bases). Trimming stripped 2 bases from V and 8 bases from J, with 6 bases between. The germline gives CDR1 MGHRA, CDR2 YSYEKL. The CDR3 runs 12 residues. CDR3 sequence (DNA): TGCGCCAGCAGCCAATCAGGGGAAAAACTGTTTTTT. Translation: CASSQSGEKLFF.

As for this clonotype: Possible read error: a much larger clone is one base away. The V call is TRBV20-1, the J call TRBJ1-1; 7 nucleotides agree with TRBD1. Germline CDR1 DFQATT, CDR2 SNEGSKA (reference sequence). V was clipped by 1 base and J by 0 bases; unmatched bases: 5. The length of the CDR3 is 15 residues. CDR3 DNA: TGCAGTGCTAGAGTCCCCGACAGGGTGAACACTGAAGCTTTCTTT. It codes for CSARVPDRVNTEAFF.

V and J are TRBV6-1 and TRBJ1-4, with D unclear. Deletions cut 6 bases from V and 5 bases from J, with 16 bases between. CDR3 length: 15 amino acids. In germline, CDR1 is MNHNS, CDR2 SASEGT. Here the CDR3 DNA reads TGTGCCAGCAGGACGACTGGGCTGGGAAATGAAAAACTGTTTTTT. It yields the protein CASRTTGLGNEKLFF.

About this clonotype: A junction end diverges from the germline sequence, so it may reflect a read error. The V gene is TRBV11-2, the J gene TRBJ2-7, with D tentatively TRBD1 or TRBD2 (6 bases each). Germline V gives CDR1 SGHAT, CDR2 FQNNGV. The CDR3 has 14 amino acids. CDR3 amino acids: CVSSPGRGAYEQYF. The CDR3 bases are TGTGTCAGCAGCCCAGGAAGGGGGGCCTACGAGCAGTACTTC.

This clonotype was seen a single time. A much more abundant neighbour one base away suggests this may be a read error. This sequence joins TRBV28 and TRBJ2-3; possible D gene TRBD2, 6 bases. This CDR3 has 13 residues. Germline CDR1 and CDR2: MDHEN and SYDVKM. This CDR3 is CASGFKGRDTQYF. The CDR3 nucleotides read TGTGCCAGCGGTTTTAAAGGGAGGGATACGCAGTATTTT.

The rearrangement uses TRBV19 and TRBJ2-3; 7 bases line up with TRBD2. The CDR3 has 16 residues. Germline V gene data show CDR1 as LNHDA and CDR2 as SQIVND (reference sequence). V lost 3 bases to trimming and J lost 4 bases; unmatched junction nucleotides: 10. The CDR3 here is CASSIGGRAAADTQYF. CDR3 coding DNA: TGTGCCAGTAGTATCGGTGGGAGGGCCGCCGCAGATACGCAGTATTTT.

A few counts support this clonotype. The chain is built from TRBV10-3 and TRBJ2-2; D possibly corresponds to TRBD1 (5 bases). Deletions cut 6 bases from V and 6 bases from J, with 8 bases between. Germline values: CDR1 ENHRY, CDR2 SYGVKD. This CDR3 is built from 12 residues. The CDR3 here is CAISQGSGELFF. The CDR3 nucleotides read TGTGCCATCAGCCAGGGCTCCGGGGAGCTGTTTTTT.

The gene calls are TRBV19 and TRBJ2-7, with 8 bases aligning to TRBD2. CDR3 length equals 15 residues. CDR1 LNHDA and CDR2 SQIVND come from the germline V gene (reference sequence). With 7 bases clipped from V and 2 bases from J, the junction kept 10 bases outside the gene matches. The CDR3 protein is CASTPAGGGTYEQYF. In nucleotides, the CDR3 is TGTGCCAGTACTCCGGCGGGGGGCGGCACCTACGAGCAGTACTTC.

In this sample, this clonotype turned up many times. V is TRBV6-5 and J is TRBJ2-3; D perhaps matches TRBD1 (6 bases). The CDR3 totals 14 residues. Trimming removed 6 bases at V and 6 bases at J, with 16 bases between. Germline V CDR1 and CDR2: MNHEY, SVGAGI. CDR3 sequence: CASSHWPGEDTQYF. CDR3 coding DNA: TGTGCCAGCAGCCATTGGCCAGGGGAGGATACGCAGTATTTT.

In this sample, this clonotype turned up a few times. The rearrangement uses TRBV28 and TRBJ1-6; D not resolved. This CDR3 has 13 amino acids. From germline, CDR1 is MDHEN and CDR2 SYDVKM. V dropped 8 bases and J dropped 2 bases, with 7 bases sitting between them. CDR3 protein: CASAPAYNSPLHF. CDR3 DNA sequence: TGTGCCAGCGCCCCAGCCTATAATTCACCCCTCCACTTT.